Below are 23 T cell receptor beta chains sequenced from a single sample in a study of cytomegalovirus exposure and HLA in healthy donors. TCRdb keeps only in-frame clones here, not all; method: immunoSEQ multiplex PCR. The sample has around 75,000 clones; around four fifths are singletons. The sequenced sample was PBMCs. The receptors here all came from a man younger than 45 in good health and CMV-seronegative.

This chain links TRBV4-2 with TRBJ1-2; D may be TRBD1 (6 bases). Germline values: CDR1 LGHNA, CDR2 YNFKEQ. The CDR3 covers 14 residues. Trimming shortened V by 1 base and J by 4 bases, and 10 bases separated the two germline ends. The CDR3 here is CASSQVQGSYGYTF. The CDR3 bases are TGTGCCAGCAGCCAAGTACAGGGTTCCTATGGCTACACCTTC.

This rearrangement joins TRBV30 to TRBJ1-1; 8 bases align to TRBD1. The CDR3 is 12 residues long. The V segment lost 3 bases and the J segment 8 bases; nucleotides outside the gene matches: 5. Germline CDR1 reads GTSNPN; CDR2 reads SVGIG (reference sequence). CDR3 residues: CAWRRQGSEAFF. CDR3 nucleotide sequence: TGTGCCTGGAGAAGACAGGGGTCGGAAGCTTTCTTT.

The chain's CDR3 is CASSWRAGARSYEQYV. Written as DNA, the CDR3 is TGTGCCAGCAGCTGGCGGGCGGGGGCTCGTTCCTACGAGCAGTACGTC. The rearrangement joins TRBV7-4 to TRBJ2-7; maybe TRBD2 (7 bases). Trimming pared 4 bases from V and 1 base from J, leaving 17 bases between. This CDR3 comprises 16 residues. Germline CDR1 and CDR2: SGHVT and SQSDAQ.

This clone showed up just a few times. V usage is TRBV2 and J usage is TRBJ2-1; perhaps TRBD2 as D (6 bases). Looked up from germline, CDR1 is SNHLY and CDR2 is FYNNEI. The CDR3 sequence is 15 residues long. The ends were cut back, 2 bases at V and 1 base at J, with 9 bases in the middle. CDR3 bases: TGTGCCAGCAGTGAAACGGGGAGGTCCTACAATGAGCAGTTCTTC. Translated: CASSETGRSYNEQFF.

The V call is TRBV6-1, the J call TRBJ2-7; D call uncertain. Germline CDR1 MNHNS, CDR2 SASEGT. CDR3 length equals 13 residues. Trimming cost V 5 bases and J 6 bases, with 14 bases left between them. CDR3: CASSQGSRGEQYV. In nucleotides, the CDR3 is TGTGCCAGCAGTCAAGGAAGTCGAGGCGAGCAGTACGTC.

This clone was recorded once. The CDR3, as DNA: TGTGCCAGCAGCAGCCAGACCGGGACAGTGACTGAAGCTTTCTTT. Translating gives CASSSQTGTVTEAFF. The rearrangement links TRBV28 to TRBJ1-1, with 7 bases matching TRBD1. Germline values: CDR1 MDHEN, CDR2 SYDVKM. The CDR3 loop spans 15 amino acids. The V and J ends lost 6 bases and 5 bases, in that order; junction bases with no gene match: 12.

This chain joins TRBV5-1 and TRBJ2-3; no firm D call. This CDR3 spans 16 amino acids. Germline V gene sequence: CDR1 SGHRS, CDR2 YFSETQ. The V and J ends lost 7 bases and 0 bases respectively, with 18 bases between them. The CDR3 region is CASLPGSASSTDTQYF. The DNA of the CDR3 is TGCGCCAGCCTCCCCGGAAGCGCCTCTAGCACAGATACGCAGTATTTT.

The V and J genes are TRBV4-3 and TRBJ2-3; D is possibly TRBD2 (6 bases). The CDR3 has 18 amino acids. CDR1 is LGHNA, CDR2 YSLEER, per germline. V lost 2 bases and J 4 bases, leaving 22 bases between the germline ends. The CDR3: CASSQRIAAKPLPDTQYF. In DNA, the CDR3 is TGCGCCAGCAGCCAACGGATAGCGGCCAAACCACTACCAGATACGCAGTATTTT.

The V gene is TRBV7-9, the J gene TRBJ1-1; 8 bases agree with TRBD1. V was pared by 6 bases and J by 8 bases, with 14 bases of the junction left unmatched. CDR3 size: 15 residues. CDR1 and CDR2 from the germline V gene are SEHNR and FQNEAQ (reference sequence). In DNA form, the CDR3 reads TGTGCCAGCAGAGGACCGTTGACAGGGGCCACCGAAGCTTTCTTT. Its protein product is CASRGPLTGATEAFF.

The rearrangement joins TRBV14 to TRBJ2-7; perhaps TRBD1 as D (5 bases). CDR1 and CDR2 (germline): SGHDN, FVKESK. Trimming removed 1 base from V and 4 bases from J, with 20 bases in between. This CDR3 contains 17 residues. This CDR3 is CASSQGVVGAFRYEQYF. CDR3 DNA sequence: TGTGCCAGCAGCCAAGGGGTCGTAGGGGCTTTTCGATACGAGCAGTACTTC.

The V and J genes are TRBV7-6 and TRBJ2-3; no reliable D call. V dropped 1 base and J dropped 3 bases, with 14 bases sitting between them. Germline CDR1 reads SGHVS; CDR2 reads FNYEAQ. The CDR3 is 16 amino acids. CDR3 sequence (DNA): TGTGCCAGCAGCTTAGGCTCTAGTGAAGGTACAGATACGCAGTATTTT. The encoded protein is CASSLGSSEGTDTQYF.

CDR3 in DNA: TGTGCCAGCAGTTACTCGCTGGACAGGGGAACCGGGGAGCTGTTTTTT. Its protein product is CASSYSLDRGTGELFF. The rearrangement links TRBV6-5 to TRBJ2-2; 9 nucleotides agree with TRBD1. Trimming took 0 bases from V and 5 from J; bases not matched to a gene: 4. The CDR3 extends over 16 amino acids. Looked up from germline, CDR1 is MNHEY and CDR2 is SVGAGI.

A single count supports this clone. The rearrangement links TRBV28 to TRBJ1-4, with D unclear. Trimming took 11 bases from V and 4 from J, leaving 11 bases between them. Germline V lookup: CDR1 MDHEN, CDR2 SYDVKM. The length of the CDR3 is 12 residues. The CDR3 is CAAGSLNEKLFF. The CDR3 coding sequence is TGTGCCGCCGGGTCTCTTAATGAAAAACTGTTTTTT.

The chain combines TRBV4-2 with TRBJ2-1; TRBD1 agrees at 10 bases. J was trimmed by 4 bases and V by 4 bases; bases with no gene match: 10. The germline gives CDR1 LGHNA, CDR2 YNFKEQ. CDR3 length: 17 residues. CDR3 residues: CASSPQSTGGGYNEQFF. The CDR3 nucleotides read TGTGCCAGCAGCCCACAATCGACAGGGGGCGGTTACAATGAGCAGTTCTTC.

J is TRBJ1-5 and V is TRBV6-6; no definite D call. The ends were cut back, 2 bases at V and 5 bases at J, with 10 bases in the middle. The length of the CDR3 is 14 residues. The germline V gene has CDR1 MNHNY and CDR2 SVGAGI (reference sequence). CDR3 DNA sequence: TGTGCCAGCAGTTACGCGGGATCTGATCAGCCCCAGCATTTT. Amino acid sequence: CASSYAGSDQPQHF.

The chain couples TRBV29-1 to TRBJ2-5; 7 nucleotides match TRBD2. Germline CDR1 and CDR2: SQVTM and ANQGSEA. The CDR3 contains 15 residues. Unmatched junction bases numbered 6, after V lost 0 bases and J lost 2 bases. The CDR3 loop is CSVEDRGETQETQYF. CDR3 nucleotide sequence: TGCAGCGTTGAAGATCGGGGGGAGACACAAGAGACCCAGTACTTC. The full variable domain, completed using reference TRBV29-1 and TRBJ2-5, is SAVISQKPSRDICQRGTSLTIQCQVDSQVTMMFWYRQQPGQSLTLIATANQGSEATYESGFVIDKFPISRPNLTFSTLTVSNMSPEDSSIYLCSVEDRGETQETQYFGPGTRLLVL.

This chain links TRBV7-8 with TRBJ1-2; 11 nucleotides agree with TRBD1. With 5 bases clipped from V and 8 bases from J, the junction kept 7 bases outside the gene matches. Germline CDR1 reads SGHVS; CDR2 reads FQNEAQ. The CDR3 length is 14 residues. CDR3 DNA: TGTGCCAGCAGCGGGAGGACAGGGGGCTGGGGCTACACCTTC. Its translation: CASSGRTGGWGYTF.

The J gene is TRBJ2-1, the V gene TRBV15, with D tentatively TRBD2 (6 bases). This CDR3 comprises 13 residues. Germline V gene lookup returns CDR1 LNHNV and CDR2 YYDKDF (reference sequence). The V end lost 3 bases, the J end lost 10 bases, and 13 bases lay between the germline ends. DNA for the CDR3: TGTGCCACCAGCAGGGGGGACTTTCTGGAGCAGTTCTTC. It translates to CATSRGDFLEQFF.

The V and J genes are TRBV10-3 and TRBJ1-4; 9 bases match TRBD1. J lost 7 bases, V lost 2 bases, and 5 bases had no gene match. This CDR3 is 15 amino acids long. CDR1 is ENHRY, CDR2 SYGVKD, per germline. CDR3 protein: CAISEGTGSSEKLFF. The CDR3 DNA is TGTGCCATCAGTGAGGGGACAGGGTCGAGTGAAAAACTGTTTTTT.

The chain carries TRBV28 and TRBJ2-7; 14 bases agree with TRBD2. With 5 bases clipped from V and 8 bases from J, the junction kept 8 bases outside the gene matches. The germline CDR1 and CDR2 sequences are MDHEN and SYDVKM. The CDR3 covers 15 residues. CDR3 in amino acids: CASSPGTSGRTKQYV. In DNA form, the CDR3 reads TGTGCCAGCAGTCCCGGGACTAGCGGGAGAACGAAGCAGTACGTC.

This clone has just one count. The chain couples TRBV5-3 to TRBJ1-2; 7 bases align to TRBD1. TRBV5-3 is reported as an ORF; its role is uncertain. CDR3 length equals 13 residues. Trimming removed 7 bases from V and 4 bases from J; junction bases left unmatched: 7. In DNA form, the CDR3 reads TGTGCCAGACGGCCGGGACAGATCTATGGCTACACCTTC. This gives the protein CARRPGQIYGYTF.

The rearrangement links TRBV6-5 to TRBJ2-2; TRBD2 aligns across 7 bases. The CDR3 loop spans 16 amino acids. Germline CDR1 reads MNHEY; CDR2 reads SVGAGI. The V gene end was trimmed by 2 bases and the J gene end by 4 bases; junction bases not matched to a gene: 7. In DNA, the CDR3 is TGTGCCAGCAGTTACCTAATGGGGGAGGGCACCGGGGAGCTGTTTTTT. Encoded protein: CASSYLMGEGTGELFF.

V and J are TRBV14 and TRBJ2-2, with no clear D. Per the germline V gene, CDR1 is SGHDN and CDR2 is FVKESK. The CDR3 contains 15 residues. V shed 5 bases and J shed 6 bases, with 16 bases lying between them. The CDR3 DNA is TGTGCCAGCAGCTATGTAGTCGGCAGCGCCGGGGAGCTGTTTTTT. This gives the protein CASSYVVGSAGELFF.